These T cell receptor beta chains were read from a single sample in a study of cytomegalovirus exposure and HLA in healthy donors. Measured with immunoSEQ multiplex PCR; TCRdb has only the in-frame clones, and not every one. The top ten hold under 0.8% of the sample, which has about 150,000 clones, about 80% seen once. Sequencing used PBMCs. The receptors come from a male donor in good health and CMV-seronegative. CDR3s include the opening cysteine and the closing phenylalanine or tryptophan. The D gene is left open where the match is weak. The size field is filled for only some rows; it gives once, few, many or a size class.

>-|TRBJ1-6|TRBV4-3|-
TGCGCCAGCAGCCAGACATCCACGGCATATAATTCACCCCTCCACTTT
CASSQTSTAYNSPLHF
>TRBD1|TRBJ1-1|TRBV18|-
TGTGCCAGCTCACCGGACAGGGAAACTGAAGCTTTCTTT
CASSPDRETEAFF
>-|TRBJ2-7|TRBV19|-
TGTGCCAGTAGTATAGGCAGTTACGAGCAGTACTTC
CASSIGSYEQYF
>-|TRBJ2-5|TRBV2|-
TGTGCCAGCGGCCTGTGGGGCGAGACCCAGTACTTC
CASGLWGETQYF
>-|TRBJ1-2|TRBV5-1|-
TGCGCCAGCAGCTTGGGGACTTCTAACTATGGCTACACCTTC
CASSLGTSNYGYTF
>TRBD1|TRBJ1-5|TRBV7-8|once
TGTGCCAGCAGCCGAACCCGGGACAGGGGTCAGCCCCAGCATTTT
CASSRTRDRGQPQHF
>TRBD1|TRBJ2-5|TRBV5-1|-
TGCGCCAGCAGCTTGGGGCAGGGGGCCCAAGAGACCCAGTACTTC
CASSLGQGAQETQYF
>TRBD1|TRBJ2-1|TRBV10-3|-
TGTGCCATCCAATTAGCCGAGGGGGCTGAGCAGTTCTTC
CAIQLAEGAEQFF
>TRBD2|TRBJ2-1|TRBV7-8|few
TGTGCCAGCAGCTTAGGGTCTAGCGGGGGGGCGCATGAGCAGTTCTTC
CASSLGSSGGAHEQFF
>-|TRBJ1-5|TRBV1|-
TGCACCAGCAGACTAATAAGCAATCAGCCCCAGCATTTT
CTSRLISNQPQHF
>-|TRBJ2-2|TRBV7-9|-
TGTGCCAGCAGCTTAGAGTCGGCAGGGGCCACCGGGGAGCTGTTTTTT
CASSLESAGATGELFF
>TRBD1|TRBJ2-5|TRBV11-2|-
TGTGCCAGCAGCTTGGGAGGGACAGGGGGCAATAGGGAGACCCAGTACTTC
CASSLGGTGGNRETQYF
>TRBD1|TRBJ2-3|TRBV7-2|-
TGTGCCAGCAGCTTAGAATGGCAGGGGGTCGATACGCAGTATTTT
CASSLEWQGVDTQYF
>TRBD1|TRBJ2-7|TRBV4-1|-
TGCGCCAGCAGCCACGGACAGGGTGGGAGCTCCTACGAGCAGTACTTC
CASSHGQGGSSYEQYF
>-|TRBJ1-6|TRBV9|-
TGTGCCAGCAGCGTAGCAGGCGCCTATAATTCACCCCTCCACTTT
CASSVAGAYNSPLHF
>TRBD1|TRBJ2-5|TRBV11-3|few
TGTGCCAGCAGCTTGTGGAGACAGGGGGGCCAAGAGACCCAGTACTTC
CASSLWRQGGQETQYF
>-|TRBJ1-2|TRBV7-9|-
TGTTCCAGCAGCTTAGCAGGGGCGTACTATGGCTACACCTTC
CSSSLAGAYYGYTF
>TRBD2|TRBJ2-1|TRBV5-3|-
TGTGCCAGAAGCTTGGAGCGGGGGGGTGATTACAATGAGCAGTTCTTC
CARSLERGGDYNEQFF
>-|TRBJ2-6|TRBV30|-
TGTGCCTGGAGTGTATCTTCAGACCTGACTTTC
CAWSVSSDLTF
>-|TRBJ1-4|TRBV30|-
TGTGCCTGGAGGAGACTCCCTACTAATGAAAAACTGTTTTTT
CAWRRLPTNEKLFF
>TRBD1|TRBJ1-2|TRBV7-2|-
TGTGCCAGCAGCCAGGGGTCAGGGGGCGCCGGCTACACCTTC
CASSQGSGGAGYTF
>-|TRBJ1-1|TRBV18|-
TGTGCCAGCCGAACCGGGCCAGGGCAGAACACTGAAGCTTTCTTT
CASRTGPGQNTEAFF